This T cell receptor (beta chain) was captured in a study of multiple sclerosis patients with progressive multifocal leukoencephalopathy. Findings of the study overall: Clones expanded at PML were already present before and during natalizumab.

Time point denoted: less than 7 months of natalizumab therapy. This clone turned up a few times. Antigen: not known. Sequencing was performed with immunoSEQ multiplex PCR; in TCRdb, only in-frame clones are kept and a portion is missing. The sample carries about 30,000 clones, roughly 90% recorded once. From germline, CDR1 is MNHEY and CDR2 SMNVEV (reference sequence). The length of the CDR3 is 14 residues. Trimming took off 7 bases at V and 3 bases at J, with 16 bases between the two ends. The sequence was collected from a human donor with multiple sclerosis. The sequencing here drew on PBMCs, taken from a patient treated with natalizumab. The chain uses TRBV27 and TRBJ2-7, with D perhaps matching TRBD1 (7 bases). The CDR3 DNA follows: TGTGCCAGCAATCGGAGGGGGCATAGCTACGAGCAGTACTTC. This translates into CASNRRGHSYEQYF.